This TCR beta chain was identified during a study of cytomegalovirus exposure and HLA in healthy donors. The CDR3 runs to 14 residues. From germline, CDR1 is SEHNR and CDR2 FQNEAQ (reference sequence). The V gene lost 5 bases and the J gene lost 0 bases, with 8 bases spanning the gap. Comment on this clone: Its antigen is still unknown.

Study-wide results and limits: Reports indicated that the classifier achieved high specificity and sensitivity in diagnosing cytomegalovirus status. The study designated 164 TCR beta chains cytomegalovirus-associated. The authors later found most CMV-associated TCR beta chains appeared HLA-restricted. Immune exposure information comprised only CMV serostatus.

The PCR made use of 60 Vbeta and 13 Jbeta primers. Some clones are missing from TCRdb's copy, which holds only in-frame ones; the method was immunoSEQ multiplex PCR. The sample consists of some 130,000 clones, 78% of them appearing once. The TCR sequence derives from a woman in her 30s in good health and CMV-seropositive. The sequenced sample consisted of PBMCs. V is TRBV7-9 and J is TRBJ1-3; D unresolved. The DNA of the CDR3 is TGTGCCAGCAGCGCTACAGACTCTGGAAACACCATATATTTT. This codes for CASSATDSGNTIYF.